This T cell receptor (beta chain) was recovered during a study of T-cell memory formation after mild COVID-19. Study-wide context: Each donor largely had its own TCR clusters.

The V gene's germline CDR1 is LGHNA and CDR2 YNFKEQ. J lost 4 bases, V lost 3 bases, and 9 bases had no gene match. CDR3 size: 16 residues. This clonotype was found a few times. From the 5' RACE reads, TCRdb called clonotypes with MiXCR, one entry per CDR3 protein. The sample consists of about 340,000 distinct CDR3 sequences, 13% to 15% of them appearing once. The clonotype comes from a man between 18 and 29 years old who had mild COVID-19 (a few samples of this study predate the infection). Cell type and time point are not known. The sequencing input was PBMCs or a T cell subset sorted from them (not recorded which). This chain uses TRBV4-2 with TRBJ1-5, with 7 bases fitting TRBD1. The CDR3 loop is CASSQFDRDRNQPQHF. The CDR3 DNA reads TGTGCCAGCAGCCAGTTTGACAGGGATCGGAATCAGCCCCAGCATTTT.